Sequencing of this T cell receptor (beta chain) was carried out in a study of PD-1 blockade in classical Hodgkin lymphoma. Study-wide results and caveats: It was among complete responders that baseline diversity resembled that of newly diagnosed patients.

A remark on this clone: Its target is unknown.

Relapse after autologous stem cell transplantation occurred in every patient, and brentuximab vedotin exposure varied. Assay used: immunoSEQ multiplex PCR; TCRdb lists only in-frame clones, some missing. The sample carries about 66,000 clones, 71% recorded once. V lost 0 bases, J lost 5 bases, and 13 bases lay in between. The CDR3 spans 16 residues. Germline V CDR1 and CDR2: SGHTA, FQGTGA. This clonotype was obtained from a human donor with classical Hodgkin lymphoma. The specimen comprised peripheral blood mononuclear cells (PBMCs), sampled before the second cycle of nivolumab. This chain connects TRBV7-3 to TRBJ2-2; a weak D match, TRBD1 (6 bases). The CDR3 loop is CASSLTSVTGTGELFF. CDR3 coding DNA: TGTGCCAGCAGCTTAACCTCCGTAACAGGGACCGGGGAGCTGTTTTTT.